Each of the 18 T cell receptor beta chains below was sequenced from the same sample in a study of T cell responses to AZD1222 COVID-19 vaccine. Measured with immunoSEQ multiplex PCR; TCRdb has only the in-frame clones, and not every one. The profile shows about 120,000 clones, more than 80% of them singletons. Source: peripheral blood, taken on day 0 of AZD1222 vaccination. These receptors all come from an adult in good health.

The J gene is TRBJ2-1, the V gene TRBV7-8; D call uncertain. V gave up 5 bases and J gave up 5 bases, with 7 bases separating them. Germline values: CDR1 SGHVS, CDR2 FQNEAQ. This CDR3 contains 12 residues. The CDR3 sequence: CASSPRNNEQFF. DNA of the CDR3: TGTGCCAGCAGCCCGAGAAACAATGAGCAGTTCTTC.

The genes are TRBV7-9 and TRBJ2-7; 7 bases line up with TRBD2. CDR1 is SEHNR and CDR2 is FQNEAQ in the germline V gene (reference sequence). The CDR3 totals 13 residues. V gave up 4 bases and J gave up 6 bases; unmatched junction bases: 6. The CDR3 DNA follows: TGTGCCAGCAGCTCCCGGACTAGAGGCGAGCAGTACTTC. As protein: CASSSRTRGEQYF. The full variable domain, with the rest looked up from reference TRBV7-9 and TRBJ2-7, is DTGVSQNPRHKITKRGQNVTFRCDPISEHNRLYWYRQTLGQGPEFLTYFQNEAQLEKSRLLSDRFSAERPKGSFSTLEIQRTEQGDSAMYLCASSSRTRGEQYFGPGTRLTVT.

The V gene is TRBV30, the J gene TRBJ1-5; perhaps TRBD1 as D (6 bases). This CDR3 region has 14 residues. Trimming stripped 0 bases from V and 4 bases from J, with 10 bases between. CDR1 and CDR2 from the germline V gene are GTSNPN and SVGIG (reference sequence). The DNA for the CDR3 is TGTGCCTGGAGTGTAGGACAGTGGAATCAGCCCCAGCATTTT. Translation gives CAWSVGQWNQPQHF.

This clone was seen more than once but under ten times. CDR3 sequence reads: CASSMNSGANVLTF. In nucleotides, the CDR3 is TGCGCCAGCAGCATGAACTCTGGGGCCAACGTCCTGACTTTC. This rearrangement joins TRBV5-1 to TRBJ2-6; D not certain. The germline CDR1 and CDR2 sequences are SGHRS and YFSETQ. Trimming pared 4 bases from V and 0 bases from J, leaving 5 bases between. The CDR3 covers 14 residues.

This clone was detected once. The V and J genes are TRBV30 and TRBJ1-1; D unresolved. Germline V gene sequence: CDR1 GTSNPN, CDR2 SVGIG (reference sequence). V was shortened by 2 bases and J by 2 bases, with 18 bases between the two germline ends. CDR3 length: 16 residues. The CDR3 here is CAWSPPYAQRNTEAFF. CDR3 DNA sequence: TGTGCCTGGAGTCCTCCCTATGCACAGAGAAACACTGAAGCTTTCTTT.

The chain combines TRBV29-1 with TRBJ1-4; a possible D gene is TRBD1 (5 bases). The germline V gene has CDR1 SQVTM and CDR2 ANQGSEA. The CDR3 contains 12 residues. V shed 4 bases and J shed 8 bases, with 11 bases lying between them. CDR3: CSVAGVREKLFF. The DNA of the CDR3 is TGCAGCGTTGCGGGGGTTAGGGAAAAACTGTTTTTT.

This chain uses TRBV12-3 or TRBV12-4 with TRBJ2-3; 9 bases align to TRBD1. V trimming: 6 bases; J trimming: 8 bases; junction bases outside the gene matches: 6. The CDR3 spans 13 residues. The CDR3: CASRGQGSGTQYF. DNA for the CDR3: TGTGCCAGCAGGGGACAGGGCTCGGGTACGCAGTATTTT.

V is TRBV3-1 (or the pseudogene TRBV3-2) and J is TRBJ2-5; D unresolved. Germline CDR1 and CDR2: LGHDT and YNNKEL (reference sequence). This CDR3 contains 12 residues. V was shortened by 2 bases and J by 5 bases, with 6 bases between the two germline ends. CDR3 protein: CASSQYGETQYF. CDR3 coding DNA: TGTGCCAGCAGCCAATACGGGGAGACCCAGTACTTC.

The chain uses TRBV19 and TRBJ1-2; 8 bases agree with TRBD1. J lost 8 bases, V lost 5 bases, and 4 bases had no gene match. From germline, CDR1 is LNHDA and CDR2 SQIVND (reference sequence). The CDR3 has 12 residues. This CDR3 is CASSLRTGGYTF. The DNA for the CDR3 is TGTGCCAGTAGTCTACGGACAGGGGGCTACACCTTC.

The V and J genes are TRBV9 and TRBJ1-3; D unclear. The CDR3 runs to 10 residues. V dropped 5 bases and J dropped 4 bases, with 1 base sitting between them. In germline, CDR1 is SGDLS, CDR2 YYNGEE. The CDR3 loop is CASRGNTIYF. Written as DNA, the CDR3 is TGTGCCAGCAGAGGAAACACCATATATTTT.

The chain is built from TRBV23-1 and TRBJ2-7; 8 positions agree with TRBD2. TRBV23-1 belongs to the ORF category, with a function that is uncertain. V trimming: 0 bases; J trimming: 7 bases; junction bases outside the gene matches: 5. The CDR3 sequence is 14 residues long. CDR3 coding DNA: TGCGCCAGCAGTCAATCGCGGGGGGCGCAGGAGCAGTACTTC. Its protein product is CASSQSRGAQEQYF.

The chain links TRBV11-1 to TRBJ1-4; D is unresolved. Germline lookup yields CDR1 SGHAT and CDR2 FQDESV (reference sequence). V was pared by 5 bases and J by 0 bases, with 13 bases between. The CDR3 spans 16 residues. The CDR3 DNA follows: TGTGCCAGCAGCGCCCATCCGGGGACAACTAATGAAAAACTGTTTTTT. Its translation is CASSAHPGTTNEKLFF.

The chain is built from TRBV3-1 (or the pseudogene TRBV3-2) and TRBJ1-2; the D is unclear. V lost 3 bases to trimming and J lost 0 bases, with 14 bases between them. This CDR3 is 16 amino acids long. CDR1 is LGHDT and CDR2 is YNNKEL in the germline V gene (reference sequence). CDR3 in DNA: TGTGCCAGCAGCCATTACCATTTGGGGTCTAACTATGGCTACACCTTC. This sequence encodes CASSHYHLGSNYGYTF.

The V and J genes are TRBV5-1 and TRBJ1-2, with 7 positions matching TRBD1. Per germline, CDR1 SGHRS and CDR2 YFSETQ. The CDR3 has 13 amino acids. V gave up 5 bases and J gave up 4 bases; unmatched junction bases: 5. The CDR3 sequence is CASREGASYGYTF. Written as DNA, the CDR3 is TGCGCCAGCAGGGAGGGGGCTTCCTATGGCTACACCTTC.

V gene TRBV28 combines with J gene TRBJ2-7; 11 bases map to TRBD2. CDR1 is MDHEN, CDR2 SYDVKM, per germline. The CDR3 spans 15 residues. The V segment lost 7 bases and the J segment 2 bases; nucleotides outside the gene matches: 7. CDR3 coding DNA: TGTGCCAGCACTAGCGGGAGGAAGCAAACCTACGAGCAGTACTTC. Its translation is CASTSGRKQTYEQYF.

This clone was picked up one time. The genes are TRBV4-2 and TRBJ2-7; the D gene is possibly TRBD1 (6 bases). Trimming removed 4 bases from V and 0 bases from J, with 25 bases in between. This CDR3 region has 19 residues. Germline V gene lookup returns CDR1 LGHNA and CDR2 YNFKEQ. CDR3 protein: CASSRRLSGASTSSYEQYF. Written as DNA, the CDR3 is TGTGCCAGCAGCCGGCGTCTCTCAGGGGCAAGTACGAGCTCCTACGAGCAGTACTTC.

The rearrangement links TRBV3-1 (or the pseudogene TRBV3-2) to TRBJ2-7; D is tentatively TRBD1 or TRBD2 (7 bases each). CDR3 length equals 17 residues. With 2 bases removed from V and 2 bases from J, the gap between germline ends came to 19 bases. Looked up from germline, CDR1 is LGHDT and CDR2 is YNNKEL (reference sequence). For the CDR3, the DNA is TGTGCCAGCAGCCAAAGCGGGACAGACCGAGGTACCTACGAGCAGTACTTC. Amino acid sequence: CASSQSGTDRGTYEQYF.

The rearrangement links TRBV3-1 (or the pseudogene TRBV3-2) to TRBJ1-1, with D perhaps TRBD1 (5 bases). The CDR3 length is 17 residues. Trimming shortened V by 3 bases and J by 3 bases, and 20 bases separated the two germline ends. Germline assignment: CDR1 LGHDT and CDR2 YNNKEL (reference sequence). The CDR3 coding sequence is TGTGCCAGCAGCCACACCGCTTTCGGAGGGGCGCACACTGAAGCTTTCTTT. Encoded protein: CASSHTAFGGAHTEAFF.